Only one count was recorded for the clone carrying this T cell receptor (beta chain). The RNA input was roughly 0.45 to 1 ug, and it was reverse transcribed with random hexamers. TCRdb analysed the immunoSEQ multiplex PCR reads with MiXCR anew, one entry per CDR3 protein. The sample lists about 210,000 distinct CDR3 sequences, nearly 97% occurring once. These data come from a study of CD8 T cells in Susac syndrome. V lost 4 bases and J 6 bases, leaving 16 bases between the germline ends. The CDR3 covers 14 residues. Germline loops: CDR1 GTSNPN, CDR2 SVGIG (reference sequence). The chain is built from TRBV30 and TRBJ2-1; D perhaps matches TRBD1 (6 bases). Material for sequencing was CD4+ T cells from PBMCs. The origin of this receptor is a human donor with multiple sclerosis. The CDR3 region is CAWILAGVRNEQFF. CDR3 in DNA: TGTGCCTGGATACTGGCAGGGGTTCGCAATGAGCAGTTCTTC.